Shown below are 21 T cell receptor beta chains from a single sample sequenced in a study of CD8 T cells in Susac syndrome. cDNA came from around 0.5 to 1 ug RNA primed by random hexamers. TCRdb itself ran the immunoSEQ multiplex PCR reads through MiXCR, one entry per CDR3 protein. The table has 75,000 to 95,000 distinct CDR3 sequences, about 91% seen once; the top ten hold about 0.47%. The sequenced material came from CD8+ T cells from PBMCs. Every receptor here comes from a human donor with multiple sclerosis.

This chain connects TRBV9 to TRBJ2-1; D call uncertain. The CDR3 has 12 amino acids. The germline V gene has CDR1 SGDLS and CDR2 YYNGEE. V lost 6 bases and J lost 7, with 11 bases in between. In nucleotides, the CDR3 is TGTGCCAGCACCCCCCCGGTGAATGAGCAGTTCTTC. This sequence encodes CASTPPVNEQFF.

This sequence joins TRBV29-1 and TRBJ2-1; D is possibly TRBD1 (7 bases). Germline V lookup: CDR1 SQVTM, CDR2 ANQGSEA. The CDR3 extends over 15 amino acids. With 7 bases removed from V and 0 bases from J, the gap between germline ends came to 16 bases. CDR3 DNA: TGCAGCGCTGGGCACAGGGGAGGCTCCTACAATGAGCAGTTCTTC. Translation gives CSAGHRGGSYNEQFF.

This chain links TRBV7-3 with TRBJ2-1, with D uncertain. Trimming left V 1 base short and J 0 bases short, with 7 bases between. Germline-derived CDR1 and CDR2 are SGHTA and FQGTGA. This CDR3 region has 15 residues. The CDR3: CASSLISNSYNEQFF. The CDR3 bases are TGTGCCAGCAGCTTAATTTCTAACTCCTACAATGAGCAGTTCTTC.

This chain joins TRBV12-3 or TRBV12-4 and TRBJ2-1, with TRBD2 identical over 9 bases. The junction had 26 bases not matched to a gene; V was cut back by 4 bases and J by 10 bases. CDR3 length equals 20 residues. The CDR3: CASSSLVGLAGLSHQGEQFF. CDR3 DNA: TGTGCCAGCAGTTCGTTGGTAGGTCTAGCGGGACTTTCCCACCAAGGAGAGCAGTTCTTC.

CDR3 sequence: CASSARVPLPLDTQYF. CDR3 sequence (DNA): TGTGCCAGCAGCGCCAGGGTACCGCTGCCGTTAGATACGCAGTATTTT. The chain joins TRBV7-6 to TRBJ2-3, with D possibly TRBD1 on 5 matching bases. Germline CDR1 is SGHVS and CDR2 is FNYEAQ. Trimming shortened V by 5 bases and J by 5 bases, and 20 bases separated the two germline ends. The CDR3 is 16 residues long. Using reference TRBV7-6 and TRBJ2-3 for the parts outside the CDR3, the full variable domain is GAGVSQSPRYKVTKRGQDVALRCDPISGHVSLYWYRQALGQGPEFLTYFNYEAQQDKSGLPNDRFSAERPEGSISTLTIQRTEQRDSAMYRCASSARVPLPLDTQYFGPGTRLTVL.

This rearrangement joins TRBV28 to TRBJ1-6; D gene uncertain. V was cut by 2 bases and J by 8 bases, with 31 bases left in between. Germline CDR1 and CDR2: MDHEN and SYDVKM. The CDR3 spans 21 residues. The CDR3 loop reads CASSLPSSLLAYPLSYSPLHF. CDR3 DNA sequence: TGTGCCAGCAGTTTACCCTCAAGCCTACTCGCTTACCCTCTTTCCTATTCACCCCTCCACTTT.

The V gene is TRBV11-2, the J gene TRBJ2-2; D possibly corresponds to TRBD1 (5 bases). The germline V and J ends were trimmed by 1 base and 3 bases, with 9 bases remaining between them. The CDR3 totals 15 residues. Germline CDR1 reads SGHAT; CDR2 reads FQNNGV. The CDR3 is CASSLGTQYTGELFF. The CDR3 nucleotides are TGTGCCAGCAGCTTAGGGACACAGTACACCGGGGAGCTGTTTTTT.

For the CDR3, the DNA is TGTGCCAGTAGTACCCCCCAGACAGGGGAACAAGAGACCCAGTACTTC. Translated: CASSTPQTGEQETQYF. This chain uses TRBV19 with TRBJ2-5, with 8 bases fitting TRBD1. The CDR3 consists of 16 residues. Trimming removed 4 bases from V and 2 bases from J; junction bases left unmatched: 9. Germline CDR1 LNHDA, CDR2 SQIVND (reference sequence).

CDR3 loop: CASSPLGGRDGYTF. CDR3 sequence (DNA): TGCGCCAGCAGCCCCCTCGGGGGCAGAGATGGCTACACCTTC. V usage is TRBV4-3 and J usage is TRBJ1-2; TRBD1 is a possible D gene (6 bases). The CDR3 extends over 14 amino acids. Trimming removed 4 bases at V and 6 bases at J, with 15 bases between. In germline, CDR1 is LGHNA, CDR2 YSLEER.

The chain couples TRBV27 to TRBJ2-2, with a possible D match to TRBD1 (6 bases). The V end lost 6 bases, the J end lost 4 bases, and 18 bases lay between the germline ends. The CDR3 loop spans 16 amino acids. Germline V lookup: CDR1 MNHEY, CDR2 SMNVEV (reference sequence). In DNA form, the CDR3 reads TGTGCCAGCAGGGCCTCTTCAGGGGCTCTCACCGGGGAGCTGTTTTTT. This codes for CASRASSGALTGELFF.

Only one count was recorded for this clonotype. The chain employs TRBV2 and TRBJ2-7; unclear D gene. Germline V gene data show CDR1 as SNHLY and CDR2 as FYNNEI. Trimming left V 6 bases short and J 3 bases short, with 9 bases between. The CDR3 has 12 amino acids. The CDR3 DNA reads TGTGCCAGCAGGACGGGCCTCTACGAGCAGTACTTC. This translates into CASRTGLYEQYF.

V usage is TRBV21-1 and J usage is TRBJ1-1; TRBD1 is taken as the D call from the table, unchecked against the DNA. TRBV21-1 is designated a pseudogene. The CDR3 sequence is 14 residues long. The CDR3 spells CASSDPGRYTEAFF. In DNA, the CDR3 is TGTGCCAGCAGCGATCCGGGACGGTACACTGAAGCTTTCTTT.

The CDR3 here is CASSLAGRGNQPQHF. CDR3 sequence (DNA): TGTGCCAGCAGCTTGGCGGGGAGGGGTAATCAGCCCCAGCATTTT. The chain joins TRBV5-6 to TRBJ1-5, with a tentative D call TRBD1 (5 bases). Deletions cut 0 bases from V and 4 bases from J, with 11 bases between. The CDR3 is 15 residues long. The germline CDR1 and CDR2 sequences are SGHDT and YYEEEE.

The chain links TRBV27 to TRBJ1-1; D remains unclear. This CDR3 has 13 residues. Trimming stripped 3 bases from V and 1 base from J, with 6 bases between. The germline CDR1 and CDR2 sequences are MNHEY and SMNVEV (reference sequence). DNA of the CDR3: TGTGCCAGCAGTTTCTCATGGAACACTGAAGCTTTCTTT. This encodes CASSFSWNTEAFF.

This clonotype was detected a few times. The rearrangement joins TRBV7-2 to TRBJ2-1, with 9 bases matching TRBD2. V dropped 5 bases and J dropped 4; count of bases not matched to a gene: 6. The CDR3 loop spans 15 amino acids. The germline V gene has CDR1 SGHTA and CDR2 FQGNSA. The CDR3 sequence: CASSLTSGKYNEQFF. DNA for the CDR3: TGTGCCAGCAGCCTGACTAGCGGCAAGTACAATGAGCAGTTCTTC.

The genes are TRBV19 and TRBJ1-5; 7 positions match TRBD1. The CDR3 runs to 16 residues. Per germline, CDR1 LNHDA and CDR2 SQIVND (reference sequence). Losses at the gene ends were 5 bases for V and 2 bases for J; bases not matched to a gene: 9. DNA of the CDR3: TGTGCCAGTAGTCCCAAGACAGGGTTTGGCAATCAGCCCCAGCATTTT. Translated: CASSPKTGFGNQPQHF.

The chain carries TRBV6-2 or TRBV6-3 and TRBJ1-2, with 7 bases lining up with TRBD1. The CDR3 extends over 16 amino acids. Germline CDR1 and CDR2: MNHEY and SVGEGT. Germline trimming cut 0 bases from V and 4 bases from J; bases unmatched to any gene: 8. CDR3 residues: CASSYSRDSTFYGYTF. DNA of the CDR3: TGTGCCAGCAGTTACTCGAGGGACAGCACCTTCTATGGCTACACCTTC.

The J gene is TRBJ2-1, the V gene TRBV9; TRBD1 agrees at 7 bases. Germline lookup yields CDR1 SGDLS and CDR2 YYNGEE. The trim removed 0 bases at V and 3 bases at J, leaving 12 bases unmatched. CDR3 length: 18 residues. CDR3 bases: TGTGCCAGCAGCGTAGTACCTGCCGGGACAGATATCTACAATGAGCAGTTCTTC. It is translated as CASSVVPAGTDIYNEQFF. The full variable domain, its missing parts supplied by reference TRBV9 and TRBJ2-1, is DSGVTQTPKHLITATGQRVTLRCSPRSGDLSVYWYQQSLDQGLQFLIQYYNGEERAKGNILERFSAQQFPDLHSELNLSSLELGDSALYFCASSVVPAGTDIYNEQFFGPGTRLTVL.

V and J are TRBV12-5 and TRBJ2-5; TRBD1 might be the D (6 bases). Germline lookup yields CDR1 LGHNT and CDR2 FRNRAP. The V end lost 4 bases, the J end lost 2 bases, and 11 bases lay between the germline ends. The length of the CDR3 is 14 residues. CDR3 loop: CASGSWTVQETQYF. CDR3 bases: TGTGCTAGTGGTTCTTGGACAGTACAAGAGACCCAGTACTTC.

The rearrangement joins TRBV27 to TRBJ2-1, with D perhaps given as TRBD1 or TRBD2 (5 bases each). The ends were cut back, 10 bases at V and 2 bases at J, with 24 bases in the middle. Per the germline V gene, CDR1 is MNHEY and CDR2 is SMNVEV (reference sequence). The CDR3 extends over 17 amino acids. The CDR3 spells CANKRAVSRGPYNEQFF. CDR3 nucleotide sequence: TGTGCCAACAAGAGAGCAGTTTCGAGGGGCCCCTACAATGAGCAGTTCTTC.

This chain links TRBV19 with TRBJ1-1, with D perhaps matching TRBD1 (5 bases). The CDR3 runs to 16 residues. V lost 5 bases and J 5 bases, leaving 21 bases between the germline ends. Germline CDR1 LNHDA, CDR2 SQIVND (reference sequence). The CDR3 DNA sequence: TGTGCCAGTAGTGCCCGGGACCTCGGGCGGGAGACTGAAGCTTTCTTT. Translating gives CASSARDLGRETEAFF. Full variable domain (remainder filled in from reference TRBV19 and TRBJ1-1): DGGITQSPKYLFRKEGQNVTLSCEQNLNHDAMYWYRQDPGQGLRLIYYSQIVNDFQKGDIAEGYSVSREKKESFPLTVTSAQKNPTAFYLCASSARDLGRETEAFFGQGTRLTVV.